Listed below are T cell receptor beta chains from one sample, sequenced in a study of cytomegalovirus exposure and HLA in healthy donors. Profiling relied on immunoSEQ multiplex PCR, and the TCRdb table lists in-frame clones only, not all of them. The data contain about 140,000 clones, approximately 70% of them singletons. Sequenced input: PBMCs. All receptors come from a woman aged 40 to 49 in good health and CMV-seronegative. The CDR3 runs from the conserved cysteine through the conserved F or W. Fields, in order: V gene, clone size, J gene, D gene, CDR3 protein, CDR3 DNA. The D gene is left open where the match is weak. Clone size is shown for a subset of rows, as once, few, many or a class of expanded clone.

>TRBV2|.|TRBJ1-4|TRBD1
CASNRDRADEKLFF
TGTGCCAGCAATAGGGACAGGGCGGACGAAAAACTGTTTTTT
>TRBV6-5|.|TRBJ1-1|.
CASSSSGTGIAFF
TGTGCCAGCAGTTCGAGTGGCACCGGGATAGCTTTCTTT
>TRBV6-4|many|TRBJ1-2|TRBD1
CASSDTGQALDGYTF
TGTGCCAGCAGTGACACTGGACAGGCCTTGGATGGCTACACCTTC
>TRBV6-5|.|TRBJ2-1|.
CASSPTGIDEQFF
TGTGCCAGCAGCCCTACAGGGATAGATGAGCAGTTCTTC
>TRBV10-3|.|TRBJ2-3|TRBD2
CAFPRLADCPAGTDTQYF
TGTGCTTTTCCCCGACTAGCCGATTGTCCGGCGGGCACAGATACGCAGTATTTT
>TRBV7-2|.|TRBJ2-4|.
CASSSAPTIQAQGNIQYF
TGTGCCAGCAGCTCAGCGCCTACCATACAGGCGCAGGGAAACATTCAGTACTTC
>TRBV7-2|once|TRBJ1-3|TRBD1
CASSFSGGQRSSGNTIYF
TGTGCCAGCAGCTTTAGCGGGGGACAGCGAAGCTCTGGAAACACCATATATTTT
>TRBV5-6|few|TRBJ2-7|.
CASRDTGGSWEQYF
TGTGCCAGCAGGGATACTGGGGGGTCTTGGGAGCAGTACTTC
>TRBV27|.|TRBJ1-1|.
CASSLQDYTEAFF
TGTGCCAGCAGTTTACAGGATTACACTGAAGCTTTCTTT
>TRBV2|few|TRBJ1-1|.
CASARQNTEAFF
TGTGCCAGCGCCCGACAGAACACTGAAGCTTTCTTT
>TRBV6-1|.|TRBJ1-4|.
CASSERGGEKLFF
TGTGCCAGCAGTGAAAGAGGGGGTGAAAAACTGTTTTTT
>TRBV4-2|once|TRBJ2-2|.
CASSALGGRGTGELFF
TGTGCCAGCAGCGCCCTCGGGGGGCGGGGCACCGGGGAGCTGTTTTTT
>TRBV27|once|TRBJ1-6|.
CASSQTVPLLPYNSPLHF
TGTGCCTCGTCCCAGACAGTTCCACTTTTGCCCTATAATTCACCCCTCCACTTT